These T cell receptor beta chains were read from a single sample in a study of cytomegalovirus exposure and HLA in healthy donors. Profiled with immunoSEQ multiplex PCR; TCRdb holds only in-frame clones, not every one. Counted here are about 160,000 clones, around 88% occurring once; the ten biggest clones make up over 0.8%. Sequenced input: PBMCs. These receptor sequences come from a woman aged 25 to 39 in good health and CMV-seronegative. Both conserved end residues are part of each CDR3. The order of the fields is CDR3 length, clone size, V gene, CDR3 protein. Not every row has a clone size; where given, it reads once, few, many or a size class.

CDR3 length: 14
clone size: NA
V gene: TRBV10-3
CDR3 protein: CAISASLGAYEQYF

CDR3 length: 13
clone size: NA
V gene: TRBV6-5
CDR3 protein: CASSRTRVAPQHF

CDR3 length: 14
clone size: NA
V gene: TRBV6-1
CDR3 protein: CASKRDRGGQPQHF

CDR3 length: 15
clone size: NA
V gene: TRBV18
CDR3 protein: CASSPSQGARNTIYF

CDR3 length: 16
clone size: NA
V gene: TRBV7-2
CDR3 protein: CASSSLATTRNTEAFF

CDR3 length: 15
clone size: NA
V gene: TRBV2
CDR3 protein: CASRKDSPSNQPQHF

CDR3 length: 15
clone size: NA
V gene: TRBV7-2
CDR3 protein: CASSLVGQGNQPQHF

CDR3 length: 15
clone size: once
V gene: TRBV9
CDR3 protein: CASSPRSGNTGELFF

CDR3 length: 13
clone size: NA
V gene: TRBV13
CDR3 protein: CASSTGLAGEQYF

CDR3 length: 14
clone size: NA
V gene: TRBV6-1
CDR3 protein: CASSVSRGIYEQYF

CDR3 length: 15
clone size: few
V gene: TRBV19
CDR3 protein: CATDRAGSSGNTIYF

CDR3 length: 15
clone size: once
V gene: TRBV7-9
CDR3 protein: CASSLAGASNQPQHF

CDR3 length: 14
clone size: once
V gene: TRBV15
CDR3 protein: CATSDRVLSYEQYF

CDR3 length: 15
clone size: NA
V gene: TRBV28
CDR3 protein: CASSPAGTGTYEQYF

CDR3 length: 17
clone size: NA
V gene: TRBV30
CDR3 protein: CAWTLTGSFTSGNTIYF